These 12 T cell receptor beta chains were sequenced from one sample in a study of response to subunit inactivated influenza vaccine. MiXCR was run by TCRdb on the RT-PCR reads, yielding one entry per CDR3 protein. The profile shows 500,000 to 600,000 distinct CDR3 sequences, approximately 16% of them singletons. The specimen was CD4+ T cells sorted from PBMCs, collected less than 30 months after vaccination. Receptor source: a man between 50 and 75 years old who received an inactivated influenza vaccine.

This clonotype occurred a few times. The CDR3 loop is CASSSLGPGLAGGPRRNEQFF. CDR3 sequence (DNA): TGTGCCAGCAGCTCCCTTGGCCCGGGACTAGCGGGAGGCCCTAGGAGGAATGAGCAGTTCTTC. The V call is TRBV11-3, the J call TRBJ2-1; 15 nucleotides match TRBD2. Germline V gene data show CDR1 as SGHNT and CDR2 as YENEEA. The CDR3 extends over 21 amino acids. V was pared by 4 bases and J by 7 bases, with 20 bases of the junction left unmatched.

The rearrangement joins TRBV20-1 to TRBJ2-2; D possibly corresponds to TRBD1 (7 bases). The germline CDR1 and CDR2 sequences are DFQATT and SNEGSKA (reference sequence). CDR3 size: 16 residues. V was pared by 2 bases and J by 2 bases, with 15 bases between. CDR3 DNA sequence: TGCAGTGCTAGACCAGGGGGGCGCAGTAACACCGGGGAGCTGTTTTTT. Amino acid sequence: CSARPGGRSNTGELFF.

The chain has TRBV24-1 and TRBJ2-2; TRBD1 matches 7 bases. CDR1 and CDR2 (germline): KGHDR, SFDVKD. Trimming cost V 4 bases and J 1 base; bases outside gene matches: 5. The CDR3 is made up of 16 amino acids. In nucleotides, the CDR3 is TGTGCCACCAGTGACTTGACAGGGCTGAACACCGGGGAGCTGTTTTTT. This codes for CATSDLTGLNTGELFF.

The V gene is TRBV6-1, the J gene TRBJ1-3; TRBD1 might be the D (6 bases). Trimming removed 0 bases at V and 7 bases at J, with 22 bases between. Germline V gene data show CDR1 as MNHNS and CDR2 as SASEGT. The CDR3 loop spans 18 amino acids. CDR3 DNA: TGTGCCAGCAGTGAAGCCCACCTCCGGGGGCCGTCCGGGAACACCATATATTTT. Amino acid sequence: CASSEAHLRGPSGNTIYF.

This clonotype was observed many times. The chain combines TRBV5-1 with TRBJ2-1; D could derive from TRBD1 or TRBD2 (6 bases each). From germline, CDR1 is SGHRS and CDR2 YFSETQ. The V end lost 5 bases, the J end lost 3 bases, and 15 bases lay between the germline ends. The CDR3 length is 15 residues. CDR3 DNA sequence: TGCGCCAGCAGTTTTGAGGGGGGTTACTACAATGAGCAGTTCTTC. Translation: CASSFEGGYYNEQFF.

This clonotype came up a few times. V usage is TRBV28 and J usage is TRBJ2-7, with 8 bases aligning to TRBD1. This CDR3 region has 15 residues. The J segment lost 3 bases and the V segment lost 6 bases, leaving 10 bases of the junction unmatched. The germline V gene encodes CDR1 MDHEN and CDR2 SYDVKM. The chain's CDR3 is CASSYRGNFLYEQYF. CDR3 bases: TGTGCCAGCAGCTACAGGGGGAACTTTCTCTACGAGCAGTACTTC. Using reference TRBV28 and TRBJ2-7 for the parts outside the CDR3, the full variable domain is DVKVTQSSRYLVKRTGEKVFLECVQDMDHENMFWYRQDPGLGLRLIYFSYDVKMKEKGDIPEGYSVSREKKERFSLILESASTNQTSMYLCASSYRGNFLYEQYFGPGTRLTVT.

The genes are TRBV2 and TRBJ1-2; D gene ambiguous. The CDR3 has 15 amino acids. With 5 bases removed from V and 0 bases from J, the gap between germline ends came to 13 bases. Germline CDR1 reads SNHLY; CDR2 reads FYNNEI. Here the CDR3 reads CASSPSQYTNYGYTF. CDR3 DNA: TGTGCCAGCAGTCCAAGCCAATATACTAACTATGGCTACACCTTC.

In its sample, this clonotype was seen a few times. DNA for the CDR3: TGCAGTGCTCCCAGGACCGGTTGGAGTGAGCAGTTCTTC. Translating it yields CSAPRTGWSEQFF. The V and J genes are TRBV20-1 and TRBJ2-1; D is undetermined. The V end lost 5 bases, the J end lost 9 bases, and 17 bases lay between the germline ends. This CDR3 is 13 amino acids long. The germline CDR1 and CDR2 sequences are DFQATT and SNEGSKA (reference sequence).

The V gene is TRBV2, the J gene TRBJ1-2, with no clear D. This CDR3 has 16 amino acids. The V end lost 5 bases, the J end lost 5 bases, and 21 bases lay between the germline ends. CDR1 is SNHLY and CDR2 is FYNNEI in the germline V gene. CDR3 amino acids: CASSPGLGSPVYGYTF. The CDR3, as DNA: TGTGCCAGCAGTCCTGGGCTAGGCAGTCCGGTTTATGGCTACACCTTC.

This clonotype was picked up one time. This may be a read error, as it is one base from a much larger clone. Since no conserved phenylalanine or tryptophan closes the CDR3, a read error is the likely cause. The chain employs TRBV4-1 and TRBJ1-1; D is possibly TRBD1 (5 bases). Trimming pared 0 bases from V and 1 base from J, leaving 9 bases between. CDR3 length equals 15 residues. Germline V gives CDR1 MGHRA, CDR2 YSYEKL. The CDR3 region has the DNA TGCGCCAGCAGCCAAGAGGGGGGAGGGAACACTGAAGCTTTCTAT. Translation: CASSQEGGGNTEAFY.

V and J are TRBV7-2 and TRBJ1-3; D uncertain. The CDR3 is 14 residues long. The germline V and J ends were trimmed by 5 bases and 1 base, with 9 bases remaining between them. Germline V lookup: CDR1 SGHTA, CDR2 FQGNSA. This CDR3 is CASSASISGNTIYF. The CDR3 DNA is TGTGCCAGCAGCGCCTCGATATCTGGAAACACCATATATTTT.

V and J are TRBV4-1 and TRBJ2-3; D is perhaps TRBD1 (6 bases). The CDR3 is made up of 16 amino acids. Germline loops: CDR1 MGHRA, CDR2 YSYEKL. Trimming left V 2 bases short and J 2 bases short, with 14 bases between. CDR3 coding DNA: TGCGCCAGCAGCCAACTTCGACAGGTTGTCACAGATACGCAGTATTTT. Translated, it gives CASSQLRQVVTDTQYF.